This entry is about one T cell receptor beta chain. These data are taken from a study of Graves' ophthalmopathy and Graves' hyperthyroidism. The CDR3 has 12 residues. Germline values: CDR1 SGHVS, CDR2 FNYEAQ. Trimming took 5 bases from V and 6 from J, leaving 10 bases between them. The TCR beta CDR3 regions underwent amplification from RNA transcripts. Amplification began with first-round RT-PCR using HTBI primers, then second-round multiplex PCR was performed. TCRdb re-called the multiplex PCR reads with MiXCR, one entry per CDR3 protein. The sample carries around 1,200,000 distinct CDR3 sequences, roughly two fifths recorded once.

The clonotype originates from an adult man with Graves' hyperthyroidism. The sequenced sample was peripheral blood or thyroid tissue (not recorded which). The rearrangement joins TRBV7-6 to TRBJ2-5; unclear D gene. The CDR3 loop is CASSPVLQTQYF. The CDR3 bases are TGTGCCAGCAGCCCCGTCCTCCAGACCCAGTACTTC. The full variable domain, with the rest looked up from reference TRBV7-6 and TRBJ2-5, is GAGVSQSPRYKVTKRGQDVALRCDPISGHVSLYWYRQALGQGPEFLTYFNYEAQQDKSGLPNDRFSAERPEGSISTLTIQRTEQRDSAMYRCASSPVLQTQYFGPGTRLLVL.